One sample yielded the 9 T cell receptor beta chains listed below, sequenced in a study of blood T cell repertoires in COVID-19. Sequencing used immunoSEQ multiplex PCR; TCRdb keeps in-frame clones, though not all of them. This repertoire shows approximately 500,000 clones, less than 90% found once; its top ten account for around 8%. The specimen sequenced was peripheral blood. Every receptor here comes from a woman between 45 and 60 years old with COVID-19, enrolled during active disease.

The J gene is TRBJ2-3, the V gene TRBV7-2, with 9 bases that match TRBD2. The germline CDR1 and CDR2 sequences are SGHTA and FQGNSA. This CDR3 region has 17 residues. After removal of 1 base from V and 6 bases from J, the junction contained 11 bases not matched to a gene. The chain's CDR3 is CASSLGLAGSRSDTQYF. The CDR3 DNA reads as TGTGCCAGCAGCTTAGGGCTAGCGGGGTCTCGGTCGGATACGCAGTATTTT.

The gene calls are TRBV6-2 or TRBV6-3 and TRBJ2-7; no clear D. This CDR3 contains 15 residues. CDR1 is MNHEY and CDR2 is SVGEGT in the germline V gene. The V gene lost 0 bases and the J gene lost 0 bases, with 9 bases spanning the gap. CDR3 sequence: CASSYSPTPSYEQYF. CDR3 sequence (DNA): TGTGCCAGCAGTTACTCCCCGACACCCTCCTACGAGCAGTACTTC.

The V call is TRBV5-5, the J call TRBJ2-2, with D maybe TRBD1 (6 bases). This CDR3 region has 14 residues. Trimming stripped 0 bases from V and 6 bases from J, with 9 bases between. Per germline, CDR1 SGHKS and CDR2 YYEKEE (reference sequence). Here the CDR3 DNA reads TGTGCCAGCAGCTTGGTACAGGGTCCCGGGGAGCTGTTTTTT. The encoded protein is CASSLVQGPGELFF.

At least ten counts were recorded for this clone. The sample carries other DNA sequences with the same CDR3. The gene calls are TRBV19 and TRBJ1-1; D is undetermined. CDR1 LNHDA and CDR2 SQIVND come from the germline V gene (reference sequence). Trimming shortened V by 7 bases and J by 5 bases, and 11 bases separated the two germline ends. The CDR3 totals 12 residues. The CDR3: CASTSRRTEAFF. The CDR3 region has the DNA TGTGCCAGTACCTCAAGGAGGACTGAAGCTTTCTTT.

The rearrangement links TRBV19 to TRBJ1-2; TRBD1 might be the D (5 bases). The V gene's germline CDR1 is LNHDA and CDR2 SQIVND (reference sequence). The CDR3 totals 15 residues. V was clipped by 7 bases and J by 5 bases, with 20 bases between them. The CDR3 region has the DNA TGTGCCAGTACCCCGGACGCTCGAAGGGGATATGGCTACACCTTC. Amino acids: CASTPDARRGYGYTF.

The rearrangement joins TRBV28 to TRBJ2-7; weak D call: TRBD2 (7 bases). The CDR3 spans 13 residues. The ends were cut back, 7 bases at V and 2 bases at J, with 12 bases in the middle. CDR1 is MDHEN, CDR2 SYDVKM, per germline. CDR3 nucleotides: TGTGCCAGCACTGAGGGGGGGACCTACGAGCAGTACTTC. Translation: CASTEGGTYEQYF.

The chain employs TRBV12-3 or TRBV12-4 and TRBJ2-3; the D is unclear. The CDR3 totals 13 residues. Trimming took 6 bases from V and 3 from J, leaving 10 bases between them. The CDR3 reads CASRSKETDTQYF. Written as DNA, the CDR3 is TGTGCCAGCAGGTCGAAAGAGACAGATACGCAGTATTTT.

Regarding this clone: The identical CDR3 is also encoded by other nucleotide sequences in the sample. The J gene is TRBJ1-4, the V gene TRBV5-1; TRBD1 agrees at 7 bases. Germline values: CDR1 SGHRS, CDR2 YFSETQ. V lost 0 bases and J lost 0; bases outside the gene matches: 2. CDR3 length: 16 amino acids. The CDR3 reads CASSLGQGATNEKLFF. CDR3 DNA: TGCGCCAGCAGCTTGGGGCAGGGGGCAACTAATGAAAAACTGTTTTTT.

The chain has TRBV9 and TRBJ1-1, with D possibly being TRBD1 (5 bases). The V end lost 2 bases, the J end lost 0 bases, and 14 bases lay between the germline ends. There are 16 residues in the CDR3. The germline CDR1 and CDR2 sequences are SGDLS and YYNGEE. CDR3 DNA: TGTGCCAGCAGCGTCGGCGCCGGGGGGTTGAACACTGAAGCTTTCTTT. This codes for CASSVGAGGLNTEAFF.